The T cell receptor beta chain described here comes from a study of control samples from healthy donors and cancer patients. Profiling relied on immunoSEQ multiplex PCR, and the TCRdb table lists in-frame clones only, not all of them. The table lists around 64,000 clones, 89% of them singletons. In germline, CDR1 is SGHKS, CDR2 YYEKEE (reference sequence). CDR3 size: 15 residues. V shed 2 bases and J 1 base; nucleotides not matched to a gene: 2. The chain joins TRBV5-5 to TRBJ2-7; TRBD2 matches 11 bases. Sequencing was performed on PBMCs. The sequence derives from a man between 60 and 75 years old with colorectal cancer. DNA of the CDR3: TGTGCCAGCAGCTTTCTAGCGGGGGGATCCTACGAGCAGTACTTC. Amino acids: CASSFLAGGSYEQYF.